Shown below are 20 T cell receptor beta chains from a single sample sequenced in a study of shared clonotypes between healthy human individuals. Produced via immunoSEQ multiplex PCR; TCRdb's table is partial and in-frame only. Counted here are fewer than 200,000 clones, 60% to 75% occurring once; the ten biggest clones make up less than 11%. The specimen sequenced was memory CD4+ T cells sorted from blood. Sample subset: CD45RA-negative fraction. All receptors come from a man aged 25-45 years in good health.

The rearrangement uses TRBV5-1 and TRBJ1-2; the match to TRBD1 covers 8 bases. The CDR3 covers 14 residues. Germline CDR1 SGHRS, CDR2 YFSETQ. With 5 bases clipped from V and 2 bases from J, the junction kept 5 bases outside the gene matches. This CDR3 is CASSPSGGNYGYTF. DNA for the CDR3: TGCGCCAGCAGTCCCTCAGGGGGCAACTATGGCTACACCTTC.

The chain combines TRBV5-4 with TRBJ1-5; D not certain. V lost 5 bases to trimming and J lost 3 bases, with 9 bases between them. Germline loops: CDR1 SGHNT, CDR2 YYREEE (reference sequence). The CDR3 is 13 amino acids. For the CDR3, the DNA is TGTGCCAGCAGTTCAGACCCCAATCAGCCCCAGCATTTT. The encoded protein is CASSSDPNQPQHF.

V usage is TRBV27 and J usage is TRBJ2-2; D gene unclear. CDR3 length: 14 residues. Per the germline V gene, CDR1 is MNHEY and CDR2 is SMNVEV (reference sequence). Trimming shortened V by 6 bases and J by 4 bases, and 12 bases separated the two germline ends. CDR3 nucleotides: TGTGCCAGCAGGGGGTGGGTGGGCACCGGGGAGCTGTTTTTT. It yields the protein CASRGWVGTGELFF.

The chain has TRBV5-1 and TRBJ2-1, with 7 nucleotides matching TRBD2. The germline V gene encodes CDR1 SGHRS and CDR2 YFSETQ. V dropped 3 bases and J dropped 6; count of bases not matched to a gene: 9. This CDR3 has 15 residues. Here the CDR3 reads CASSSGTTHSNEQFF. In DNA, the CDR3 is TGCGCCAGCAGCTCCGGGACTACCCACAGCAATGAGCAGTTCTTC.

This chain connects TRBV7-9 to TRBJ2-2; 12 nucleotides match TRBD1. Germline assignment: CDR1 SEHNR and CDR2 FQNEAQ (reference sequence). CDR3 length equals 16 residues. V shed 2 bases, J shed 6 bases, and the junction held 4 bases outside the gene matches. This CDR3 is CASSLMGTGGAGELFF. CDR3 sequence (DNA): TGTGCCAGCAGCTTAATGGGGACAGGGGGCGCCGGGGAGCTGTTTTTT.

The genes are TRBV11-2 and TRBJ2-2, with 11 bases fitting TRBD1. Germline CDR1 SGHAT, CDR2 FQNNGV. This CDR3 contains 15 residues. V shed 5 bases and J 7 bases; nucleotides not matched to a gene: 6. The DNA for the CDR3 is TGTGCCAGCAGCCAGGACAGGGGGCTCGGCGGGGAGCTGTTTTTT. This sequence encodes CASSQDRGLGGELFF. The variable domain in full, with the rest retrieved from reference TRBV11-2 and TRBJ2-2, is EAGVAQSPRYKIIEKRQSVAFWCNPISGHATLYWYQQILGQGPKLLIQFQNNGVVDDSQLPKDRFSAERLKGVDSTLKIQPAKLEDSAVYLCASSQDRGLGGELFFGEGSRLTVL.

CDR3 amino acids: CASKSGLAGPYNEQFF. Here the CDR3 DNA reads TGTGCCAGCAAGTCTGGACTAGCGGGGCCTTACAATGAGCAGTTCTTC. V is TRBV7-9 and J is TRBJ2-1, with TRBD2 matching 12 bases. The CDR3 runs to 16 residues. Germline-derived CDR1 and CDR2 are SEHNR and FQNEAQ (reference sequence). After removal of 7 bases from V and 4 bases from J, the junction contained 8 bases not matched to a gene.

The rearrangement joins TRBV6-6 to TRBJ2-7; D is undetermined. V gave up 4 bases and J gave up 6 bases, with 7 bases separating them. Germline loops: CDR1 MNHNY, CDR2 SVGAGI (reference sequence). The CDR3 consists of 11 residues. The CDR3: CASSSRVEQYF. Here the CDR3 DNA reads TGTGCCAGCAGTTCACGAGTCGAGCAGTACTTC.

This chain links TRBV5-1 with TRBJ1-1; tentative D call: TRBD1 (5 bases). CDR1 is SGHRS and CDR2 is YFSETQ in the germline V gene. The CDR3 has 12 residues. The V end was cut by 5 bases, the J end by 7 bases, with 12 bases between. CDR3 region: CASSVRGIEAFF. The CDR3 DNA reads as TGCGCCAGCAGTGTTAGGGGTATTGAAGCTTTCTTT.

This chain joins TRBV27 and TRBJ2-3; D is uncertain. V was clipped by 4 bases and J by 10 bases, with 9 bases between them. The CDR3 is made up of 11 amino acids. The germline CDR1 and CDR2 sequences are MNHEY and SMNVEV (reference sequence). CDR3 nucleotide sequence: TGTGCCAGCAGTTCCGCGATGGCGCAGTATTTT. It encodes CASSSAMAQYF.

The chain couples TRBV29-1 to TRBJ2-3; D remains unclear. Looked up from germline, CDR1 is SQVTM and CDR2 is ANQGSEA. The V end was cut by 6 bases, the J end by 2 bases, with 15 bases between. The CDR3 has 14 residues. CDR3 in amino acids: CSVEQKAATDTQYF. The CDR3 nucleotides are TGCAGCGTCGAACAGAAAGCCGCCACAGATACGCAGTATTTT.

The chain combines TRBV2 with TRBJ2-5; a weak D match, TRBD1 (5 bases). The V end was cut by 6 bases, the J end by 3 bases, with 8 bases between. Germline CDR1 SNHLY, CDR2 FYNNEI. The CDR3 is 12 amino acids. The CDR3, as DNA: TGTGCCAGCAGAGACAGTAAAGAGACCCAGTACTTC. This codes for CASRDSKETQYF.

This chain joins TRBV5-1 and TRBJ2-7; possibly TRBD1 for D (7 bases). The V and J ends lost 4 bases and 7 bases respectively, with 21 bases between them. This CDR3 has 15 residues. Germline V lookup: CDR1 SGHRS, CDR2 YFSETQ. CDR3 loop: CASSQRQGGLGEQYF. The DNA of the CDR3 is TGCGCCAGCAGCCAGAGGCAGGGGGGTTTGGGTGAGCAGTACTTC.

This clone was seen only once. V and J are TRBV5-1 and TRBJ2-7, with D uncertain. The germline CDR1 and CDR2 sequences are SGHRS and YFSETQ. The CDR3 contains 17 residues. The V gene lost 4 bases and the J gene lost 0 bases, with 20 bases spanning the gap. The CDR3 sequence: CASSLYRDSESSYEQYF. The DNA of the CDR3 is TGCGCCAGCAGCCTTTACAGAGACTCCGAGAGCTCCTACGAGCAGTACTTC.

CDR3 nucleotide sequence: TGTGCCAGCGAAGTTAAAGCACTTGGCTCCTACGAGCAGTACTTC. As protein: CASEVKALGSYEQYF. The chain employs TRBV28 and TRBJ2-7; no definite D call. Trimming pared 8 bases from V and 0 bases from J, leaving 17 bases between. The V gene's germline CDR1 is MDHEN and CDR2 SYDVKM. There are 15 residues in the CDR3.

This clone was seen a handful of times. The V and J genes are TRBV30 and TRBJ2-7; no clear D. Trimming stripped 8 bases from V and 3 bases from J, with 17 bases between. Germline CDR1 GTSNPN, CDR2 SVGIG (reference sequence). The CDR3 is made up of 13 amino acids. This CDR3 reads CAGRARLSYEQYF. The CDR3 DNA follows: TGTGCCGGCCGCGCACGTCTTAGCTACGAGCAGTACTTC.

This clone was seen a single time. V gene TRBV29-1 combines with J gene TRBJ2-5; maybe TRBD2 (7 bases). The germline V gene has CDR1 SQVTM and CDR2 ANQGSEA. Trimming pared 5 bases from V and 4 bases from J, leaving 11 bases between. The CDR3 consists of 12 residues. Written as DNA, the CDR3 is TGCAGCGTTCGGAGGGGGGGAGAGACCCAGTACTTC. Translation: CSVRRGGETQYF.

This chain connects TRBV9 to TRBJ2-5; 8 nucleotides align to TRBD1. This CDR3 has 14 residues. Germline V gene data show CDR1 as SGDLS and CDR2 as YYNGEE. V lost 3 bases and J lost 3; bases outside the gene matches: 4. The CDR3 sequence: CASSGGQGEETQYF. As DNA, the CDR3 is TGTGCCAGCAGCGGCGGACAGGGAGAAGAGACCCAGTACTTC.

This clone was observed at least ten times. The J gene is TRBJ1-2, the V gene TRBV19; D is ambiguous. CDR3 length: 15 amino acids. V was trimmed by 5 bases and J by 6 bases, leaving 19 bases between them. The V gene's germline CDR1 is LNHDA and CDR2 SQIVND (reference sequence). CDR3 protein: CASSLAGPSGHGYTF. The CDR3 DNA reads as TGTGCCAGTAGTCTCGCCGGACCTAGTGGGCATGGCTACACCTTC.

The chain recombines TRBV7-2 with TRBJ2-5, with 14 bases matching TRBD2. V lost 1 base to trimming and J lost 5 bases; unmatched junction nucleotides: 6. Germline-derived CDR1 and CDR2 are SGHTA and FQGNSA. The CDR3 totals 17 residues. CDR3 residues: CASSLGGTSGSFETQYF. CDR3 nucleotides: TGTGCCAGCAGCTTAGGAGGGACTAGCGGGAGCTTTGAGACCCAGTACTTC.